This is a list of T cell receptor beta chains from one sample in a study of T cell repertoires in cytomegalovirus infection. From the reads, TCRdb called clonotypes with MiXCR, one entry per CDR3 protein. The sample lists about 210,000 distinct CDR3 sequences, around 6.4% occurring once. What was sequenced was PBMCs. Source of these receptors: a human donor in good health (CMV status not recorded). Some clones in this sample may be carry-over from other donors' samples. The CDR3 runs from the conserved cysteine through the conserved F or W. Each record gives: CDR3 protein, CDR3 DNA, D gene, J gene, V gene, clone size. The D gene is left open where the match is weak. Size is omitted from some rows. Given values are once, few, many or a class for expanded clones.

CDR3aa: CASSLLGSTEAFF; CDR3nt: TGTGCCAGCAGTTTATTGGGAAGCACTGAAGCTTTCTTT; d_gene: -; j_gene: TRBJ1-1; v_gene: TRBV12-3/TRBV12-4; abundance: many
CDR3aa: CASRASSYNEQFF; CDR3nt: TGTGCCAGCAGGGCTAGCTCCTACAATGAGCAGTTCTTC; d_gene: -; j_gene: TRBJ2-1; v_gene: TRBV6-2/TRBV6-3; abundance: many
CDR3aa: CASSRNRGDGYTF; CDR3nt: TGTGCCAGCAGCAGAAACAGGGGGGATGGCTACACCTTC; d_gene: TRBD1; j_gene: TRBJ1-2; v_gene: TRBV7-2; abundance: many
CDR3aa: CASSWPGGTEAFF; CDR3nt: TGTGCCAGCAGTTGGCCGGGGGGCACTGAAGCTTTCTTT; d_gene: -; j_gene: TRBJ1-1; v_gene: TRBV7-2; abundance: many
CDR3aa: CASSLANTIYF; CDR3nt: TGTGCCAGCAGTTTGGCGAACACCATATATTTT; d_gene: -; j_gene: TRBJ1-3; v_gene: TRBV6-1; abundance: many
CDR3aa: CASSLVISTEAFF; CDR3nt: TGTGCCAGCAGCTTAGTAATATCTACTGAAGCTTTCTTT; d_gene: -; j_gene: TRBJ1-1; v_gene: TRBV7-2; abundance: many
CDR3aa: CASSTPGKSYNEQFF; CDR3nt: TGTGCCAGTAGTACCCCAGGGAAGTCCTACAATGAGCAGTTCTTC; d_gene: -; j_gene: TRBJ2-1; v_gene: TRBV19; abundance: few
CDR3aa: CSARDPGDSADNEQFF; CDR3nt: TGCAGTGCTAGAGATCCGGGCGACAGTGCAGACAATGAGCAGTTCTTC; d_gene: -; j_gene: TRBJ2-1; v_gene: TRBV20-1; abundance: many
CDR3aa: CASSLLGLAPDYTDTQYF; CDR3nt: TGTGCCAGCAGCCTTCTTGGACTAGCGCCGGATTACACAGATACGCAGTATTTT; d_gene: TRBD2; j_gene: TRBJ2-3; v_gene: TRBV6-2/TRBV6-3; abundance: many
CDR3aa: CSVERDRGVHEQYF; CDR3nt: TGCAGCGTTGAGAGGGACAGGGGGGTACACGAGCAGTACTTC; d_gene: TRBD1; j_gene: TRBJ2-7; v_gene: TRBV29-1; abundance: -
CDR3aa: CASSLVRAGGRSNQPQHF; CDR3nt: TGTGCCAGCAGCTTAGTCCGGGCAGGGGGTAGGAGCAATCAGCCCCAGCATTTT; d_gene: TRBD1; j_gene: TRBJ1-5; v_gene: TRBV7-8; abundance: many
CDR3aa: CSGSQGPVGEQYF; CDR3nt: TGCAGCGGTTCACAGGGGCCGGTCGGCGAGCAGTACTTC; d_gene: TRBD1; j_gene: TRBJ2-7; v_gene: TRBV29-1; abundance: few
CDR3aa: CAISESNQGNYGYTF; CDR3nt: TGTGCCATCAGTGAGTCGAACCAGGGAAACTATGGCTACACCTTC; d_gene: -; j_gene: TRBJ1-2; v_gene: TRBV10-3; abundance: -
CDR3aa: CASSQDRVSYNEQFF; CDR3nt: TGCGCCAGCAGCCAAGATCGGGTCTCCTACAATGAGCAGTTCTTC; d_gene: -; j_gene: TRBJ2-1; v_gene: TRBV4-3; abundance: many
CDR3aa: CASSYIPNPYNEQFF; CDR3nt: TGTGCCAGCAGTTACATCCCGAATCCCTACAATGAGCAGTTCTTC; d_gene: -; j_gene: TRBJ2-1; v_gene: TRBV6-6; abundance: many
CDR3aa: CASSYSDKMNTEAFF; CDR3nt: TGTGCCAGCAGTTACTCGGACAAGATGAACACTGAAGCTTTCTTT; d_gene: -; j_gene: TRBJ1-1; v_gene: TRBV6-5; abundance: many
CDR3aa: CSARDPNRLTEAFF; CDR3nt: TGCAGTGCTAGAGATCCAAACAGGCTAACTGAAGCTTTCTTT; d_gene: -; j_gene: TRBJ1-1; v_gene: TRBV20-1; abundance: many
CDR3aa: CASSRGRTSTEAFF; CDR3nt: TGTGCCAGCAGTAGAGGGAGGACTAGCACTGAAGCTTTCTTT; d_gene: -; j_gene: TRBJ1-1; v_gene: TRBV27; abundance: -
CDR3aa: CASSEISGNTIYF; CDR3nt: TGTGCCAGCAGCGAGATCTCTGGAAACACCATATATTTT; d_gene: -; j_gene: TRBJ1-3; v_gene: TRBV7-6; abundance: many
CDR3aa: CASSYARNSNQPQHF; CDR3nt: TGTGCCAGCAGCTATGCCCGAAATAGCAATCAGCCCCAGCATTTT; d_gene: -; j_gene: TRBJ1-5; v_gene: TRBV7-2; abundance: -
CDR3aa: CASSPLGGGEKLFF; CDR3nt: TGTGCCAGCTCACCACTCGGGGGCGGTGAAAAACTGTTTTTT; d_gene: -; j_gene: TRBJ1-4; v_gene: TRBV18; abundance: -
CDR3aa: CSGVRGANEQYF; CDR3nt: TGCAGCGGGGTACGGGGAGCCAACGAGCAGTACTTC; d_gene: -; j_gene: TRBJ2-7; v_gene: TRBV29-1; abundance: many
CDR3aa: CSAHRGSYEQYF; CDR3nt: TGCAGTGCCCATCGGGGCTCTTACGAGCAGTACTTC; d_gene: -; j_gene: TRBJ2-7; v_gene: TRBV20-1; abundance: many
CDR3aa: CASSSGTGETQYF; CDR3nt: TGTGCCAGCAGCTCCGGGACGGGAGAGACCCAGTACTTC; d_gene: -; j_gene: TRBJ2-5; v_gene: TRBV11-3; abundance: many
CDR3aa: CSALRQGAAGANVLTF; CDR3nt: TGCAGCGCCCTTCGACAGGGGGCGGCTGGGGCCAACGTCCTGACTTTC; d_gene: TRBD1; j_gene: TRBJ2-6; v_gene: TRBV29-1; abundance: many
CDR3aa: CASMEGRETEAFF; CDR3nt: TGCGCCAGTATGGAGGGCAGGGAGACTGAAGCTTTCTTT; d_gene: -; j_gene: TRBJ1-1; v_gene: TRBV5-1; abundance: many